One sample yielded the 20 T cell receptor beta chains listed below, sequenced in a study of T cell repertoires in cytomegalovirus infection (dated by TCRdb to between 2019 and 2020). According to the study, the label for this sample's treatment or condition signals: in vitro stimulation with specific CMV peptide epitopes to enrich CMV-specific T cells. TCRdb names Illumina HiSeq 1500 as the instrument used. TCRdb cleaned the public reads at Q25 with fastp, built clones with MiXCR and kept in-frame beta chains. Each entry is one CDR3 protein sequence, shown with its most common DNA and genes. A total of around 310,000 distinct CDR3 sequences appear in this sample, 25% to 35% of them only once. The ten most abundant clones make up around 20% of the sample. Their specific antigens are unknown. This sample comprised cultured PBMCs, obtained from culture after CMV antigen stimulation. These receptor sequences come from a human donor in good health (CMV status not recorded). Some clones in this sample may be carry-over from other donors' samples.

The chain is built from TRBV7-2 and TRBJ2-1; a possible D gene is TRBD1 (5 bases). The length of the CDR3 is 16 residues. Germline lookup yields CDR1 SGHTA and CDR2 FQGNSA. Deletions cut 1 base from V and 7 bases from J, with 17 bases between. The CDR3 reads CASSLEWGSGWNEQFF. CDR3 nucleotides: TGTGCCAGCAGCTTAGAGTGGGGTTCAGGGTGGAATGAGCAGTTCTTC.

The CDR3 here is CATSRELAGAGGTQYF. The CDR3 DNA reads TGTGCCACCAGCAGAGAACTAGCGGGAGCGGGGGGTACGCAGTATTTT. The chain employs TRBV15 and TRBJ2-3, with 11 bases fitting TRBD2. J gave up 8 bases and V 0 bases, and 7 bases lay outside the gene matches. The CDR3 covers 16 residues. CDR1 and CDR2 from the germline V gene are LNHNV and YYDKDF (reference sequence).

The chain combines TRBV4-2 with TRBJ2-2; TRBD1 aligns across 7 bases. CDR1 is LGHNA and CDR2 is YNFKEQ in the germline V gene. This CDR3 is 16 amino acids long. V shed 2 bases, J shed 2 bases, and the junction held 5 bases outside the gene matches. The CDR3 DNA is TGTGCCAGCAGCCAACAAAGGACAGGAAACACCGGGGAGCTGTTTTTT. As protein: CASSQQRTGNTGELFF.

The chain recombines TRBV2 with TRBJ1-6; tentatively, D is TRBD1 (5 bases). The germline V gene has CDR1 SNHLY and CDR2 FYNNEI. This CDR3 is 10 amino acids long. The germline V and J ends were trimmed by 8 bases and 10 bases, with 6 bases remaining between them. CDR3 sequence reads: CASRGSPLHF. CDR3 nucleotides: TGTGCCAGCCGGGGCTCACCCCTCCACTTT. The whole variable domain, filled in from reference TRBV2 and TRBJ1-6, reads EPEVTQTPSHQVTQMGQEVILRCVPISNHLYFYWYRQILGQKVEFLVSFYNNEISEKSEIFDDQFSVERPDGSNFTLKIRSTKLEDSAMYFCASRGSPLHFGNGTRLTVT.

V and J are TRBV2 and TRBJ2-6; D remains unclear. CDR3 length equals 16 residues. The V gene lost 5 bases and the J gene lost 2 bases, with 13 bases spanning the gap. Germline values: CDR1 SNHLY, CDR2 FYNNEI. The DNA of the CDR3 is TGTGCCAGCAGTCGCCTGCTTCAGGCTGGGGCCAACGTCCTGACTTTC. Amino acids: CASSRLLQAGANVLTF.

The chain combines TRBV6-4 with TRBJ2-1, with 14 bases lining up with TRBD2. With V trimmed by 0 bases and J by 10 bases, 14 bases remained unmatched. This CDR3 is built from 19 residues. In germline, CDR1 is MRHNA, CDR2 SNTAGT. CDR3 sequence (DNA): TGTGCCAGCAGTGACTCAGCAGGACTAGCGGGGGGCGACGGGCGCGAGCAGTTCTTC. The encoded protein is CASSDSAGLAGGDGREQFF.

The rearrangement uses TRBV2 and TRBJ2-7; D possibly uses TRBD1 or TRBD2 (6 bases each). Trimming took off 5 bases at V and 6 bases at J, with 20 bases between the two ends. Germline V CDR1 and CDR2: SNHLY, FYNNEI. The CDR3 runs to 15 residues. The CDR3 region has the DNA TGTGCCAGCAGTAAAGGGGGGCCCATTTCGTCCGAGCAGTACTTC. It is translated as CASSKGGPISSEQYF.

This clonotype was observed a few times. The rearrangement links TRBV20-1 to TRBJ1-2; 12 nucleotides agree with TRBD1. Germline CDR1 DFQATT, CDR2 SNEGSKA (reference sequence). The V and J ends lost 6 bases and 8 bases, in that order; junction bases with no gene match: 10. The CDR3 totals 14 residues. CDR3 sequence: CSAGTGTGGMGYTF. The CDR3 coding sequence is TGCAGTGCCGGGACCGGGACAGGGGGCATGGGCTACACCTTC.

This clonotype was counted ten times or more. The genes are TRBV7-8 and TRBJ2-3, with D tentatively TRBD1 or TRBD2 (7 bases each). V gave up 8 bases and J gave up 3 bases, with 15 bases separating them. CDR3 length: 14 amino acids. CDR1 and CDR2 (germline): SGHVS, FQNEAQ. The CDR3 region is CASSRGGETDTQYF. Here the CDR3 DNA reads TGTGCCAGCTCCAGGGGGGGGGAGACAGATACGCAGTATTTT. Full variable domain (remainder filled in from reference TRBV7-8 and TRBJ2-3): GAGVSQSPRYKVAKRGQDVALRCDPISGHVSLFWYQQALGQGPEFLTYFQNEAQLDKSGLPSDRFFAERPEGSVSTLKIQRTQQEDSAVYLCASSRGGETDTQYFGPGTRLTVL.

This clonotype was detected ten times or more. J is TRBJ1-2 and V is TRBV6-5; D uncertain. The length of the CDR3 is 12 residues. Germline V lookup: CDR1 MNHEY, CDR2 SVGAGI. Trimming stripped 2 bases from V and 5 bases from J, with 6 bases between. The CDR3 DNA reads as TGTGCCAGCAGTTACGGAGGGTATGGCTACACCTTC. The encoded protein is CASSYGGYGYTF.

The genes are TRBV6-1 and TRBJ1-2; 7 bases are shared with TRBD1. The CDR3 is made up of 16 amino acids. V shed 6 bases and J 5 bases; nucleotides not matched to a gene: 15. CDR1 is MNHNS, CDR2 SASEGT, per germline. The CDR3 nucleotides are TGTGCCAGCAGACCCGGACAGGCCGGTTTAAGTTATGGCTACACCTTC. Translation: CASRPGQAGLSYGYTF.

This clonotype was detected ten times or more. The genes are TRBV11-2 and TRBJ2-3; D gene uncertain. V was clipped by 1 base and J by 3 bases, with 14 bases between them. The CDR3 is 16 residues long. CDR1 and CDR2 (germline): SGHAT, FQNNGV. This chain's CDR3 is CASSLAPRTKTDTQYF. The CDR3 DNA reads TGTGCCAGCAGCTTAGCTCCGCGAACTAAGACAGATACGCAGTATTTT.

This clonotype appeared a few times. V gene TRBV7-2 combines with J gene TRBJ2-4, with 9 bases matching TRBD2. Per germline, CDR1 SGHTA and CDR2 FQGNSA. V lost 5 bases, J lost 13 bases, and 18 bases stayed unmatched. This CDR3 region has 16 residues. In DNA form, the CDR3 reads TGTGCCAGCAGCCCCTGGGCCAGCGGGGGGACCGACCCCCAGTACTTC. As protein: CASSPWASGGTDPQYF.

As concerns this clonotype: The junction differs from germline at one of its ends, possibly a read error. V usage is TRBV7-6 and J usage is TRBJ2-7; D may correspond to TRBD1 or TRBD2 (6 bases each). This CDR3 comprises 16 residues. CDR1 is SGHVS, CDR2 FNYEAQ, per germline. CDR3 nucleotides: TGTGACAGCAGCTCCGGTAGGGGGGATTCCCCCTACGAGCAGTACTTC. This codes for CDSSSGRGDSPYEQYF.

The rearrangement links TRBV7-9 to TRBJ2-7; D possibly corresponds to TRBD1 (5 bases). Per the germline V gene, CDR1 is SEHNR and CDR2 is FQNEAQ (reference sequence). V lost 4 bases, J lost 2 bases, and 12 bases lay in between. The CDR3 length is 14 residues. The CDR3 coding sequence is TGTGCCAGCAGCTCCCGCCAGGGCCCCTACGAGCAGTACTTC. The encoded protein is CASSSRQGPYEQYF.

This clonotype was picked up a small number of times. The V and J genes are TRBV28 and TRBJ2-3, with 7 bases identical to TRBD2. Germline V lookup: CDR1 MDHEN, CDR2 SYDVKM. The CDR3 has 16 amino acids. The trim removed 3 bases at V and 4 bases at J, leaving 10 bases unmatched. The chain's CDR3 is CASSLRGGLSADTQYF. DNA of the CDR3: TGTGCCAGCAGTTTGCGGGGAGGGCTCAGTGCAGATACGCAGTATTTT.

This clonotype was seen more than once but under ten times. This chain connects TRBV12-3 or TRBV12-4 to TRBJ1-1; 7 nucleotides line up with TRBD1. The V and J ends lost 4 bases and 2 bases, in that order; junction bases with no gene match: 10. The CDR3 spans 16 residues. The CDR3 sequence is CASSSRGTVFNTEAFF. The CDR3 bases are TGTGCCAGCAGTTCTAGGGGGACAGTCTTTAACACTGAAGCTTTCTTT.

For this clonotype: The junction differs from germline at one of its ends, possibly a read error. This chain joins TRBV4-1 and TRBJ2-2, with 9 positions matching TRBD2. CDR3 length: 18 residues. The germline CDR1 and CDR2 sequences are MGHRA and YSYEKL. CDR3 region: CASSQERSLAGWTGELFF. The CDR3 DNA sequence: TGTGCCAGCAGCCAAGAGAGGAGTCTAGCGGGATGGACCGGGGAGCTGTTTTTT.

In this sample, this clonotype turned up a few times. This chain links TRBV7-8 with TRBJ2-1, with D perhaps matching TRBD1 (6 bases). V lost 2 bases and J 4 bases, leaving 15 bases between the germline ends. Looked up from germline, CDR1 is SGHVS and CDR2 is FQNEAQ. The CDR3 loop spans 16 amino acids. The CDR3 loop reads CASSLSRTAQYNEQFF. CDR3 DNA: TGTGCCAGCAGCTTATCGAGGACAGCGCAATACAATGAGCAGTTCTTC.

The gene calls are TRBV3-1 and TRBJ2-7; possibly TRBD2 for D (6 bases). The V and J ends lost 4 bases and 0 bases respectively, with 19 bases between them. The CDR3 runs to 17 residues. Germline V gene sequence: CDR1 LGHDT, CDR2 YNNKEL (reference sequence). The CDR3, as DNA: TGTGCCAGCAGCCCGCCCACGACTAGTCCCATCTCCTACGAGCAGTACTTC. As protein: CASSPPTTSPISYEQYF.